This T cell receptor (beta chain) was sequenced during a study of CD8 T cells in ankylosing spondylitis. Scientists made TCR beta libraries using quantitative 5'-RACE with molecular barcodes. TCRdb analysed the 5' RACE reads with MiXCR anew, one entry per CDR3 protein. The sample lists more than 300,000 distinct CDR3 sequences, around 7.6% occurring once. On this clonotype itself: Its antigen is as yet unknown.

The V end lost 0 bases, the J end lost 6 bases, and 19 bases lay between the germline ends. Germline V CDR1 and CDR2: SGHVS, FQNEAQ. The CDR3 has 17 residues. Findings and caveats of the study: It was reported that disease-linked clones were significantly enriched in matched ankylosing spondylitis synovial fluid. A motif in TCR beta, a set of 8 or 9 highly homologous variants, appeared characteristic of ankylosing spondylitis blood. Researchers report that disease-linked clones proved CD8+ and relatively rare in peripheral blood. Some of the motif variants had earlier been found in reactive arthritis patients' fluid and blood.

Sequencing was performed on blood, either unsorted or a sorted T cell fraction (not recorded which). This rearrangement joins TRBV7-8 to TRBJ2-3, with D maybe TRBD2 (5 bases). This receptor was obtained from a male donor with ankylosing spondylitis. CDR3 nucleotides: TGTGCCAGCAGCTTAGCCCACAGACACGGGGTGAGGGATACGCAGTATTTT. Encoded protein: CASSLAHRHGVRDTQYF.